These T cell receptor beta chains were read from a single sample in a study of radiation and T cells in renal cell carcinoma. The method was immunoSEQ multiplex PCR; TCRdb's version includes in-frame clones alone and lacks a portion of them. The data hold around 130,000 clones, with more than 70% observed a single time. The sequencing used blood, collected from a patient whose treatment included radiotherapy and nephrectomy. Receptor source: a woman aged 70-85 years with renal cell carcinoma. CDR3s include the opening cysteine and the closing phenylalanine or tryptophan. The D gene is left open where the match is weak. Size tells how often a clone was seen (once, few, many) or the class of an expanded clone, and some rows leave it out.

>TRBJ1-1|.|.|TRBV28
TGTGCCAGCGGAGTTCCGGGGACAACGAACACTGAAGCTTTCTTT
CASGVPGTTNTEAFF
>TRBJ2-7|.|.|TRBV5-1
TGCGCCAGCAGCTTGTTGGCAGGTACCCACGAGCAGTACTTC
CASSLLAGTHEQYF
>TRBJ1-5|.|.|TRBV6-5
TGTGCCAGACGGGGGTATAGCAATCAGCCCCAGCATTTT
CARRGYSNQPQHF
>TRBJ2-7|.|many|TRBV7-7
TGTGCTAGCAGCTTAAGAGTAGAGGGCGAGCAGTACTTC
CASSLRVEGEQYF
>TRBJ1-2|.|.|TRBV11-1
TGTGCCAGCAGCCCCGATGGGCCTAACTATGGCTACACCTTC
CASSPDGPNYGYTF
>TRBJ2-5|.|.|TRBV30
TGTGCCTGGAGTGTACGAGAGACCCAGTACTTC
CAWSVRETQYF
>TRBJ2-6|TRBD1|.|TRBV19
TGTGCCAGTAGTAGCCCTCCGGGACAGATACTTGGGGCCAACGTCCTGACTTTC
CASSSPPGQILGANVLTF
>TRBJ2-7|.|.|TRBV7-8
TGTGCCAGCAGATTACAGGGTCGGGGCTTGGGCGAGCAGTACTTC
CASRLQGRGLGEQYF
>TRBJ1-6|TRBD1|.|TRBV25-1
TGTGCCAGCAGTGAGGGACAGAGGTATTCACCCCTCCACTTT
CASSEGQRYSPLHF
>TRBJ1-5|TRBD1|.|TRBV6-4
TGTGCCAGCAGCCCAGACAGGGGAAGCAATCAGCCCCAGCATTTT
CASSPDRGSNQPQHF
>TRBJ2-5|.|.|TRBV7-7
TGTGCTAGCAGCTTAGGGGGATGGGATGGAGAGACCCAGTACTTC
CASSLGGWDGETQYF
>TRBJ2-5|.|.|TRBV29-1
TGCAGCGTTGTACCTGGAGAGACCCAGTACTTC
CSVVPGETQYF
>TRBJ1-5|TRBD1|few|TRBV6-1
TGTGCCAGCAGTTTTGGGACAGCCAGCAATCAGCCCCAGCATTTT
CASSFGTASNQPQHF
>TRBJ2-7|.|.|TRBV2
TGTGCCAGCAGTTCCCCCTATTACGAGCAGTACTTC
CASSSPYYEQYF
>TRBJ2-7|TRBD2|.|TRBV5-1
TGCGCCAGCAGCCCCAGCGGGGGGCCCTACGAGCAGTACTTC
CASSPSGGPYEQYF
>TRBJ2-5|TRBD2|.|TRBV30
TGTGCCTGGACTGATGGACTAGCATATCAAGAGACCCAGTACTTC
CAWTDGLAYQETQYF
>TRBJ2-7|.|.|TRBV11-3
TGTGCCAGCAGCTTAGATGCCAGTAGAAACGAGCAGTACTTC
CASSLDASRNEQYF
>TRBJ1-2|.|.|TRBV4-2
TGTGCCAGCAGCCAAGGAAGACCAGGATATAACTATGGCTACACCTTC
CASSQGRPGYNYGYTF
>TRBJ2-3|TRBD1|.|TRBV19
TGTGCCAGTAGCTCTCAGGGGGACACAACAGATACGCAGTATTTT
CASSSQGDTTDTQYF
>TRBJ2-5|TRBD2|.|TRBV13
TGTGCCAGCAGTCTTCGGACTAGCGGCAAAGAGACCCAGTACTTC
CASSLRTSGKETQYF
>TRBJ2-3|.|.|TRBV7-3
TGTGCCAGCAGCTCCCCGGGACCCGCGGATACGCAGTATTTT
CASSSPGPADTQYF
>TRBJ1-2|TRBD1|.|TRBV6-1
TGTGCCAGCAGCCTTAGGGGGCCCCACTATGGCTACACCTTC
CASSLRGPHYGYTF
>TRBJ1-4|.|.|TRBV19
TGTGCCAGTACCAGGGTGGGAACTAATGAAAAACTGTTTTTT
CASTRVGTNEKLFF
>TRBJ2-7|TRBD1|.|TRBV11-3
TGTGCCAGCAGCTTAGATCGGGACAGGAGCGCCTACGAGCAGTACTTC
CASSLDRDRSAYEQYF
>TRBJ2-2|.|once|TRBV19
TGTGCCAGCGACAGCGGAACGAACACCGGGGAGCTGTTTTTT
CASDSGTNTGELFF
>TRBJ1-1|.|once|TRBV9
TGTGCCAGCAGCGTAGAACTGGGTACGAACACTGAAGCTTTCTTT
CASSVELGTNTEAFF
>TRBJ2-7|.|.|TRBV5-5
TGTGCCAGCAGCATAGGACAGTCCTACGAGCAGTACTTC
CASSIGQSYEQYF
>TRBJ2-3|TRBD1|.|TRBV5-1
TGCGCCAGCAGCCTTTTCGGACAGGGGGGAAGAACAGATACGCAGTATTTT
CASSLFGQGGRTDTQYF
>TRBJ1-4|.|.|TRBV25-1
TGTGCCAGCAGTGACTTCACGGCGGGAGCAACTAATGAAAAACTGTTTTTT
CASSDFTAGATNEKLFF
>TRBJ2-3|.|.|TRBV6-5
TGTGCCAGCACTCCCCGTGGGACAGATACGCAGTATTTT
CASTPRGTDTQYF
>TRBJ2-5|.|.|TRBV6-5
TGTGCCAGCAGGCCTACAGGGTTCGGGGAGATCCAGTACTTC
CASRPTGFGEIQYF
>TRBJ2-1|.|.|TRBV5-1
TGCGCCAGCAGAGGAGGGCCCTCCTACAATGAGCAGTTCTTC
CASRGGPSYNEQFF
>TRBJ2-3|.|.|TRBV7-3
TGTGCCAGCAGTTCCAGGGGAGGCACAGATACGCAGTATTTT
CASSSRGGTDTQYF
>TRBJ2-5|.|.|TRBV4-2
TGTGCCACCCGTAATCAGGGGGGGGGCCGAGAGACCCAGTACTTC
CATRNQGGGRETQYF
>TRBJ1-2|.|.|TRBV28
TGTGCCAGCAGTTTACAGACAGCCGGACGTAGTGGCTACACCTTC
CASSLQTAGRSGYTF